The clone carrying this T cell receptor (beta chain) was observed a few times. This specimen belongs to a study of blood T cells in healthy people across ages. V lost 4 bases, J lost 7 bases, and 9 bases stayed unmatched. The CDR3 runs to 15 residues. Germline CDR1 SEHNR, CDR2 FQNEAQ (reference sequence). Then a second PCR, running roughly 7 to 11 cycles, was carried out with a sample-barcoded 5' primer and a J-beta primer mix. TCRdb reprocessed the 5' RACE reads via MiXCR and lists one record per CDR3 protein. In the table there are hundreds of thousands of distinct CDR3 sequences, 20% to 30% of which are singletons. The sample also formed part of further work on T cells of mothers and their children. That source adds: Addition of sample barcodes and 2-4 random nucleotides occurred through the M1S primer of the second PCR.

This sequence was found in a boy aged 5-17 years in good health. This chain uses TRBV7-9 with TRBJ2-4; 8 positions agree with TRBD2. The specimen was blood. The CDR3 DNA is TGTGCCAGCAGCTACCCGCCGGGGGGGCTCAACATTCAGTACTTC. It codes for CASSYPPGGLNIQYF.